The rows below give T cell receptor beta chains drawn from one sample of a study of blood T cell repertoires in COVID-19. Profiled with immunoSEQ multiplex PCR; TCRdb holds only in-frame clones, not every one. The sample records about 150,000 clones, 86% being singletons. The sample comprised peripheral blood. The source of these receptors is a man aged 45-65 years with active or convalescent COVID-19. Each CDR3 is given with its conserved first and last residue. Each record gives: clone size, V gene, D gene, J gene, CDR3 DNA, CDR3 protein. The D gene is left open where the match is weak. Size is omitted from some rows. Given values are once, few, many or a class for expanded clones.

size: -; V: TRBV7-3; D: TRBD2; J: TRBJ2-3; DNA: TGTGCCAGCAGCTTAATGGTAGCGGGGGAATCAGATACGCAGTATTTT; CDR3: CASSLMVAGESDTQYF
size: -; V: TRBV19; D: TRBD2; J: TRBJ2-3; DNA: TGTGCCAGCCTCGGACTAGCGGGGGGGCGGGATACGCAGTATTTT; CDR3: CASLGLAGGRDTQYF
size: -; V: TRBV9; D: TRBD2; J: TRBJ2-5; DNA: TGTGCCAGCAGCGTAGTAGGGACTAGTGTCGAGACCCAGTACTTC; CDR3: CASSVVGTSVETQYF
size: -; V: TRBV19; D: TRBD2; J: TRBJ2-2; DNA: TGTGCCAGTAGTCCTCGGACTAGCCGGAACACCGGGGAGCTGTTTTTT; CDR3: CASSPRTSRNTGELFF
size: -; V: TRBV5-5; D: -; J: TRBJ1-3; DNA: TGTGCCAGCAGCTTGGACCGGGGGAGCGGAAACACCATATATTTT; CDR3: CASSLDRGSGNTIYF
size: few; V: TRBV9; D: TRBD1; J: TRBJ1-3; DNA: TGTGCCAGCAGCGTAACAGGGGCTGGCGGAAACACCATATATTTT; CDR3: CASSVTGAGGNTIYF
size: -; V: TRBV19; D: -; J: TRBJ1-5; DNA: TGTGCCAGTAGTAATCAGGGGCGGGCTACCCAGCATTTT; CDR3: CASSNQGRATQHF
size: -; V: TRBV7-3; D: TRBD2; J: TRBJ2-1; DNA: TGTGCCAGCAGCTTAGTAGGGACTAACTCCTACAATGAGCAGTTCTTC; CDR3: CASSLVGTNSYNEQFF
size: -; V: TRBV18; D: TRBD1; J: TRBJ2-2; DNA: TGTGCCAGCTCATCTGGACAGGGATACACCGGGGAGCTGTTTTTT; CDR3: CASSSGQGYTGELFF
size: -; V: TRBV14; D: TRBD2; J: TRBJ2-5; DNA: TGTGCCAGCAGCCAGGCCTTTACTAGCGGGAAGAAACAAGAGACCCAGTACTTC; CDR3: CASSQAFTSGKKQETQYF
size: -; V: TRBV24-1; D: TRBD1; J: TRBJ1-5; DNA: TGTGCCACCAGAGTTCCGGGACAGGGGGCGAGTCAGCCCCAGCATTTT; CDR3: CATRVPGQGASQPQHF
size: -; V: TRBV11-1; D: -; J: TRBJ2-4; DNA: TGTGCCAGCAGCTCAAGAGCGACCGGGGACATTCAGTACTTC; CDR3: CASSSRATGDIQYF
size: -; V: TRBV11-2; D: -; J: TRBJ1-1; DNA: TGTGCCAGCAGCTCCGGGGGGGGGCGTTTGAACACTGAAGCTTTCTTT; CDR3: CASSSGGGRLNTEAFF
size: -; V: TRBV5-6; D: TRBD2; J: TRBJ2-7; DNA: TGTGCCAGCAGCCCGAGAGCTAGCGGGAGGGCCTACGAGCAGTACTTC; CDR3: CASSPRASGRAYEQYF
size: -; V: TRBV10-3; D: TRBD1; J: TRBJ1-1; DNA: TGTGCCATCACCCTAGACAGGGGGCGGTCTGAAGCTTTCTTT; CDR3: CAITLDRGRSEAFF
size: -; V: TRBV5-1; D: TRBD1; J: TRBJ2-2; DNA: TGCGCCAGCAGCGTTCGGACAGGGAACACCGGGGAGCTGTTTTTT; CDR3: CASSVRTGNTGELFF
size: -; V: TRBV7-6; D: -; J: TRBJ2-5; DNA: TGTGCCAGCACCCCTGGCGTGGGAGCCGGAGAGACCCAGTACTTC; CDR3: CASTPGVGAGETQYF
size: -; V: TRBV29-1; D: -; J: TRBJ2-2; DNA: TGCAGCGTAAGCGGGGACAGGTCGGCTGGGGAGCTGTTTTTT; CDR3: CSVSGDRSAGELFF
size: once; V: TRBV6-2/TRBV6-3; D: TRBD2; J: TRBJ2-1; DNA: TGTGCCAGCAGTTACCGAAGCGGGGGGGCGGCGAATGAGCAGTTCTTC; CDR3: CASSYRSGGAANEQFF
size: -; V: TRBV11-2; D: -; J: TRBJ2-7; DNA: TGTGCCAGCAGCTCCTATAGGTATCAGGGCTACGAGCAGTACTTC; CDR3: CASSSYRYQGYEQYF
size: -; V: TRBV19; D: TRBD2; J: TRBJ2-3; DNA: TGTGCCAGTAGGAGAGCGGGACTAGCGAGCACAGATACGCAGTATTTT; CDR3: CASRRAGLASTDTQYF
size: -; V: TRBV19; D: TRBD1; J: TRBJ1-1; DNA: TGTGCCAGTAGTCCGAGCCCGACAGGGGTGAACACTGAAGCTTTCTTT; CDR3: CASSPSPTGVNTEAFF
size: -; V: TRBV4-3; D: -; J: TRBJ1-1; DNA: TGCGCCAGCAGCCAAGATGGCACAAACACTGAAGCTTTCTTT; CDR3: CASSQDGTNTEAFF
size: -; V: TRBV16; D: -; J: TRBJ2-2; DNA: TGTGCCAGCAGCCAATCTGAGAGCCTTAACACCGGGGAGCTGTTTTTT; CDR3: CASSQSESLNTGELFF
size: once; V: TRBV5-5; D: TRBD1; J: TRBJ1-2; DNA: TGTGCCAGCAGCTTACCGGGACAGGTAGACTATGGCTACACCTTC; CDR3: CASSLPGQVDYGYTF
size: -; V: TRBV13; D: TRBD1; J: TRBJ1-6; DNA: TGTGCCAGCAGCCAATGGACAGGGGGGAGCTCCTATAATTCACCCCTCCACTTT; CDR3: CASSQWTGGSSYNSPLHF
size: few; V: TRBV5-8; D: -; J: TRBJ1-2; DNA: TGTGCCAGCAGCTTTGACAGAAACTATGGCTACACCTTC; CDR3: CASSFDRNYGYTF
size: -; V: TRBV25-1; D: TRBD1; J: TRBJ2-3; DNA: TGTGCCAGTACGGACAGGGGGGTGGCAGATACGCAGTATTTT; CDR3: CASTDRGVADTQYF
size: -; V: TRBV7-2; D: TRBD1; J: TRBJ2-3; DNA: TGTGCCAGCAGCGCGCGGACAGGGTTTGGTGCAGATACGCAGTATTTT; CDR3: CASSARTGFGADTQYF
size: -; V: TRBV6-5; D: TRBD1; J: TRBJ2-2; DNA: TGTGCCAGCAGTCAGGGACAGCCAACCGGGGAGCTGTTTTTT; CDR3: CASSQGQPTGELFF
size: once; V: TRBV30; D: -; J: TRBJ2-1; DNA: TGTGCCTGGAGTGCAGGAACCCCCGCGTACAATGAGCAGTTCTTC; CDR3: CAWSAGTPAYNEQFF
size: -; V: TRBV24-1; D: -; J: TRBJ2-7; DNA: TGTGCCACCAGTGAGGGGCACCTTTCCTCCTACGAGCAGTACTTC; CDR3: CATSEGHLSSYEQYF
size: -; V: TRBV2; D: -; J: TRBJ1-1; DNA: TGTGCCAGCAGTCCCCAAGGACAGAACACTGAAGCTTTCTTT; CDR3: CASSPQGQNTEAFF
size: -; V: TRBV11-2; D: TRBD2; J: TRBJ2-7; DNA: TGTGCCAGCAGCTTAGCAGCGGGAGACCTCGTATTC; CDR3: CASSLAAGDLVF
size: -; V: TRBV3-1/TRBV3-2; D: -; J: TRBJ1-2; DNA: TGTGCCAGCAGCCAAGATCAGTGGGGCTCCCCGTATGGCTACACCTTC; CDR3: CASSQDQWGSPYGYTF